This T cell receptor beta chain is drawn from a study of cytomegalovirus exposure and HLA in healthy donors. The study, taken as a whole, reports: Later work found that TCR association rates differed between HLA loci; DRB1 had the most and HLA-C the fewest. Researchers catalogued some 160 TCR beta chains as cytomegalovirus-associated. Three CMV-associated chains were confirmed in vitro to be specific for CMV antigens.

The study ran its PCR with 60 Vbeta and 13 Jbeta primers. Clones were read by immunoSEQ multiplex PCR, and TCRdb kept only the in-frame ones, dropping some. The data contain under 200,000 clones, roughly four fifths of them singletons. The V gene's germline CDR1 is SGHRS and CDR2 YFSETQ. The CDR3 loop spans 14 amino acids. Trimming left V 6 bases short and J 1 base short, with 13 bases between. A note on this clone: The antigen is unknown.

Donors were ostensibly healthy at sampling, although undocumented immune exposures were probable. This TCR was sampled from a woman in her forties or fifties in good health and CMV-seronegative. The chain combines TRBV5-1 with TRBJ2-5; weak D call: TRBD1 (6 bases). The sample consisted of PBMCs. CDR3 sequence reads: CASTRGTSQETQYF. For the CDR3, the DNA is TGCGCCAGCACCCGAGGGACAAGCCAAGAGACCCAGTACTTC.